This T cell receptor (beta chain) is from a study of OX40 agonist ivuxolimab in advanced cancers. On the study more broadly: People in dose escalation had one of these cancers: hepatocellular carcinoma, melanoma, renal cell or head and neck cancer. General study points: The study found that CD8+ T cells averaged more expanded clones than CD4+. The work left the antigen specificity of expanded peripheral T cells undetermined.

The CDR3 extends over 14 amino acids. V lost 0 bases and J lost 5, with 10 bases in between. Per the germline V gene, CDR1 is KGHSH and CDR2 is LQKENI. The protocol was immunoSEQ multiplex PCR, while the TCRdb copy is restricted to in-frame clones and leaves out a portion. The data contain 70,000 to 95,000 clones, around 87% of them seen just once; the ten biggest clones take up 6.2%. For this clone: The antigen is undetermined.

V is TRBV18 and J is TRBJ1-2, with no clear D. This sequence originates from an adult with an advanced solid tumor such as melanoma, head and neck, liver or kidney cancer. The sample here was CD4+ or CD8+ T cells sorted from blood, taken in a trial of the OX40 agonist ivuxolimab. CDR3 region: CASSPPTDTYGYTF. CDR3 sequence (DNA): TGTGCCAGCTCACCACCTACGGATACTTATGGCTACACCTTC.